This T cell receptor (beta chain) comes out of a study of T cell repertoires in cytomegalovirus infection. Study background: CMV infection together with matching HLA type was indicated by public TCR beta signatures. Notes on the study in general: Totalled public TCR beta family frequency picked out people who carried CMV plus the relevant HLA. HLA-C-restricted CMV-specific TCR beta clonotypes were dominant in the ex vivo response.

For this clonotype: Its antigen remains unknown. The junction and the germline gene differ at one end; a read error may be behind it.

CDR1 is MDHEN and CDR2 is SYDVKM in the germline V gene. The CDR3 runs 14 residues. Each CDR3 protein gets one entry after TCRdb re-called the reads with MiXCR. The sample includes fewer than 6,500 distinct CDR3 sequences, 50% to 55% of them seen just once. Sample: PBMCs, sequenced either directly or after in vitro stimulation (not recorded which). The rearrangement links TRBV28 to TRBJ2-7, with D tentatively TRBD2 (5 bases). The sequence was collected from a human donor in good health (CMV status not recorded). Some clones in this sample may be carry-over from other donors' samples. CDR3: CASTHTQLDDDQYF. CDR3 in DNA: TGTGCCAGCACTCACACCCAACTAGACGACGATCAGTACTTC.